This TCR beta chain was recorded in a study of blood T cells in healthy people across ages (dated by TCRdb to 2014 to 2015). Looking at the study overall: In model experiments, template switching captured about one uniquely barcoded TCR beta cDNA molecule for every two T cells. To track age-related changes in TCR beta repertoire diversity, the study relied on deep sequencing normalized with unique cDNA molecular identifiers. Donors were grouped into four age groups: young (average about 15 years), middle-aged (approximately 41), aged (roughly 62) and long-lived (approximately 78). To avoid experimental bias, donors of different ages were distributed randomly across sequencing lanes. Two additional independent replicas of 1 million unique cDNA reads from the same blood draw were analyzed for two donors (one aged 18 to 30 and one aged 80 or older).

Libraries were prepared through 5' RACE. Reads for this sample came from an Illumina HiSeq 2500. The second PCR ran for roughly 7 to 12 cycles and used a J-beta primer mix along with a sample-barcoded 5' primer. A template-switch 5' adaptor carrying 12 random nucleotides introduced a unique molecular identifier onto each TCR beta cDNA molecule. Each sample yielded at least 2.5 million CDR3-containing paired-end reads. First-strand cDNA was synthesized from all RNA with the Mint cDNA synthesis kit, primed by a TRBC-specific oligonucleotide. All cDNA was treated with uracil-DNA glycosylase and then went through a first 18-cycle PCR with the universal primers M1SS and BC2_uni_R. The authors' pipeline ran thus. Normalization of each sample was performed by random selection of 1 million high-quality reads, each carrying a distinct molecular identifier. Instead of being binned into consensus sequences, reads that shared molecular identifiers were thrown out. MiTCR, set to a Q25 quality threshold and the strictest error-elimination algorithm, was used for CDR3 identification, clonotype clustering and error correction. A nonparametric unseen species model with Euler transformation was used to estimate a lower bound on total TCR beta diversity. Starting from the raw public reads, TCRdb applied fastp trimming at Q25, assembled clones with MiXCR and retained in-frame beta chains. CDR3 protein duplicates are merged, each entry listing the most common genes and DNA. TCRdb's processing, not the authors' own work, is the source of the V and J calls. The sample table shows hundreds of thousands of distinct CDR3 sequences, and around three fifths are seen once. The ten largest account for about 26% of the sample.

The approximately 40 donors, aged roughly 6 to 95 years, were systemically healthy Caucasian individuals from Russia. Roughly 10 milliliters of peripheral blood were collected from each donor into EDTA-treated Vacutainer tubes. Ficoll-Paque density-gradient centrifugation was used to isolate PBMCs, with at least 6.5 million per sample. Total RNA, at least 6 micrograms per sample, was extracted from PBMCs with Trizol reagent. Naive CD45RAhigh/CD27high T cell percentages were measured by flow cytometry on a PBMC aliquot from every donor. With regard to this clonotype: Its antigen is not yet known. The record has no base qualities; no much larger clone is one base away.

Results the study describes overall, beyond this receptor: The CMV infection status of donors was not known, potentially confounding age-related changes in expanded clonotypes. A strong correlation was found between observed TCR beta diversity and the percentage of naive T cells measured by flow cytometry. Since profiling was done on bulk unsorted PBMCs, naive and antigen-experienced compartments could not be conclusively compared. Estimates of total diversity based on one million sequenced T cells were regarded as lower bounds and as underestimates. As age increased, observed TCR beta diversity per million T cells dropped in a roughly linear way, and a significant reduction was already evident by age about 40. Compared with the aged group, the long-lived group had more naive CD4+ T cells, fewer expanded clones and increased TCR diversity, suggesting age selection.

The receptor comes from a man aged 35 to 55 in good health. Sequenced material: blood.

The encoded CDR3 is CASSAGDRDTSSYF. DNA sequence: TGCGCCAGCAGCGCCGGGGACAGGGATACTTCATCGTACTTC. The chain is made from TRBV5-1 and TRBJ2-5; a stretch of 9 junction bases matches TRBD1. Looking up the germline V gene yields CDR1 SGHRS and CDR2 YFSETQ. After removal of 4 bases from V and 13 bases from J, the junction retains 14 bases not matched to a gene. Reading from cysteine to phenylalanine, the CDR3 counts 14 amino acids. Just CDR3 DNA is preserved here, 42 bases in frame from base 1.